This TCR beta chain was profiled in a study of neurological immune-mediated disorders. MiXCR, applied by TCRdb to the 5' RACE reads, yields one record per CDR3 protein. The table lists some 80,000 distinct CDR3 sequences, around 4% of them singletons. The time point was: longitudinal time-point 3. V gave up 1 base and J gave up 2 bases; unmatched junction bases: 4. Germline V CDR1 and CDR2: LGHDT, YNNKEL (reference sequence). CDR3 length: 15 amino acids. The sequencing sample was made of PBMCs. The chain combines TRBV3-1 with TRBJ2-7; the match to TRBD2 covers 8 bases. This clonotype was sampled from a woman between 55 and 75 years old with multiple sclerosis. CDR3 sequence reads: CASSQALGGAYEQYF. The DNA for the CDR3 is TGTGCCAGCAGCCAAGCACTCGGGGGGGCCTACGAGCAGTACTTC.